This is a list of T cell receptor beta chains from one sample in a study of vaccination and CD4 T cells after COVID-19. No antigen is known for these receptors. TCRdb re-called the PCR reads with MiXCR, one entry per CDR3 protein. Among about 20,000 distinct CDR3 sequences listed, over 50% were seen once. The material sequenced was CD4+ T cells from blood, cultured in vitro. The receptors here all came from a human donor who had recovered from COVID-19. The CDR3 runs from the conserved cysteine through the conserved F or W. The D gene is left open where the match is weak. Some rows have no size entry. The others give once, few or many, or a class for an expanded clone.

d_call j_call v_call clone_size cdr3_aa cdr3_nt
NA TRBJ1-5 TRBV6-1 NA CASSEAENQPQHF TGTGCCAGCAGTGAAGCCGAAAATCAGCCCCAGCATTTT
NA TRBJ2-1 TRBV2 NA CASSEAGAPNNEQFF TGTGCCAGCAGCGAAGCAGGGGCGCCTAACAATGAGCAGTTCTTC
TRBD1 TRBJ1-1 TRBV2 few CASSQTGDSTEAFF TGTGCCAGCAGTCAAACCGGGGACAGCACTGAAGCTTTCTTT
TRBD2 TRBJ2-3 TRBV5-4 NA CASSVGLAGGRSADTQYF TGTGCCAGCAGCGTGGGACTAGCGGGGGGGCGCTCCGCAGATACGCAGTATTTT
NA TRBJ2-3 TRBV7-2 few CASRPFSTDTQYF TGTGCCAGCAGACCATTTAGCACAGATACGCAGTATTTT
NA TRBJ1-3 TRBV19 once CASSIDRGPGNTIYF TGTGCCAGTAGTATAGACAGGGGCCCTGGAAACACCATATATTTT
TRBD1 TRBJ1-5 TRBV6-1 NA CASSDPGGTANQPQHF TGTGCCAGCAGTGACCCAGGGGGGACAGCAAATCAGCCCCAGCATTTT
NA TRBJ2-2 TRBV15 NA CATSRDLGAGELFF TGTGCCACCAGCAGAGATCTGGGCGCCGGGGAGCTGTTTTTT
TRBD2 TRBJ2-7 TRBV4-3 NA CASSLSPSGSYEQYF TGCGCCAGCAGCTTGTCCCCTAGCGGCTCCTACGAGCAGTACTTC
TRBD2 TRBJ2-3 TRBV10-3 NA CAIRGTSSTDTQYF TGTGCCATCAGAGGGACTAGTAGCACAGATACGCAGTATTTT
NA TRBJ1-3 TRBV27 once CASSSRAGNTIYF TGTGCCAGCAGTTCCAGGGCTGGAAACACCATATATTTT
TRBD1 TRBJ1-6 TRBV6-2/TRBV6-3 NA CATSQGYLNSPLHF TGTGCCACCTCACAGGGGTACTTAAATTCACCCCTCCACTTT
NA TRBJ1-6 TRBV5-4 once CASSGRGGDYNSPLHF TGTGCCAGCAGCGGTCGGGGGGGGGACTATAATTCACCCCTCCACTTT
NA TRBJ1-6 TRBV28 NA CASSFIQVYNSPLHF TGTGCCAGCAGCTTCATTCAAGTATATAATTCACCCCTCCACTTT
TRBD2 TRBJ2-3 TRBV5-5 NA CASSLRLAGRKTDTQYF TGTGCCAGCAGCTTGCGGCTAGCGGGGCGAAAGACAGATACGCAGTATTTT
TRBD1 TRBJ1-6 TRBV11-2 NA CASSLRNPRTGLNSPLHF TGTGCCAGCAGCTTAAGAAACCCACGGACAGGGCTGAATTCACCCCTCCACTTT
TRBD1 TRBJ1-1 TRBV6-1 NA CASRRTGNTEAFF TGTGCCAGCAGAAGGACAGGGAACACTGAAGCTTTCTTT
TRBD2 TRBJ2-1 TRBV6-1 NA CASRTLSGTSYNEQFF TGTGCCAGCAGGACACTGAGCGGGACCTCCTACAATGAGCAGTTCTTC
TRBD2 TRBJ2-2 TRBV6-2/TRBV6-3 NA CASSYSTLAGTGELFF TGTGCCAGCAGTTACTCTACCCTAGCGGGGACCGGGGAGCTGTTTTTT
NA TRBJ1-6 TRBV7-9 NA CASSLRNSPLHF TGTGCCAGCAGCTTGCGTAATTCACCCCTCCACTTT